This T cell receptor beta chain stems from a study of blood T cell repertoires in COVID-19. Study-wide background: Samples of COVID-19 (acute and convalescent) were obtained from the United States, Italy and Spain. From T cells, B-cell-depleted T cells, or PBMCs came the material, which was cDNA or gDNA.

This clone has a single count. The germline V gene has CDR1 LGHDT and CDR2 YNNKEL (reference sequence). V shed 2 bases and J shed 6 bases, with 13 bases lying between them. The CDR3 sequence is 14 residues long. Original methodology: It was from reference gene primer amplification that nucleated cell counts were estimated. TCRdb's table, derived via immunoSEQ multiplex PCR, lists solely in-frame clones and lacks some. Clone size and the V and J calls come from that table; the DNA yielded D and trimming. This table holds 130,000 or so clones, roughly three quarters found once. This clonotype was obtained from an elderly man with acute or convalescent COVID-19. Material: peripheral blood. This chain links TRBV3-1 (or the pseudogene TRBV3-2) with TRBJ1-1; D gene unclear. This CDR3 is CASSQQVRGAEAFF. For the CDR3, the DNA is TGTGCCAGCAGCCAACAGGTTCGGGGTGCTGAAGCTTTCTTT.